These 2 T cell receptor beta chains were all obtained from the same sample, sequenced in a study of breast tumors, draining lymph nodes, adjacent tissues. Axillary draining lymph nodes of breast cancer patients supplied the node samples. MiXCR, applied by TCRdb to the multiplex PCR reads, yields one record per CDR3 protein. The sample includes 100,000 or so distinct CDR3 sequences, 21% of them seen just once. Sample: axillary lymph node tissue. Receptors originate from a female donor with breast cancer. Some clones in this sample may be carry-over from other donors' samples.

This clonotype was recorded many times. V and J are TRBV19 and TRBJ1-5; D is unclear. CDR1 and CDR2 (germline): LNHDA, SQIVND (reference sequence). The CDR3 is made up of 15 amino acids. With 3 bases removed from V and 0 bases from J, the gap between germline ends came to 9 bases. Here the CDR3 reads CASSILGNSNQPQHF. In nucleotides, the CDR3 is TGTGCCAGTAGTATTCTGGGGAATAGCAATCAGCCCCAGCATTTT.

The V and J genes are TRBV10-3 and TRBJ2-7; D might be TRBD1 (5 bases). From germline, CDR1 is ENHRY and CDR2 SYGVKD. The length of the CDR3 is 13 residues. The germline V and J ends were trimmed by 4 bases and 4 bases, with 11 bases remaining between them. Here the CDR3 DNA reads TGTGCCATCAGTGGCAAGACAGAATACGAGCAGTACTTC. This translates into CAISGKTEYEQYF.